This entry is about one TCR beta chain. This entry comes from a study of OX40 agonist ivuxolimab in advanced cancers. Patients were excluded for autoimmune disease history or systemic immunosuppression. The timepoints at which blood was sampled were baseline, cycle 4 day 1, and cycle 7 day 1. This table comes from immunoSEQ multiplex PCR, and its TCRdb copy is limited to in-frame clones, with some not included. The table records 35,000 to 45,000 clones, 87% of them present only once. The CDR3 is made up of 13 amino acids. The germline V gene has CDR1 MGHRA and CDR2 YSYEKL. Trimming cost V 0 bases and J 13 bases, with 15 bases left between them.

The V gene is TRBV4-1, the J gene TRBJ2-5; no clear D. This sequence originates from an adult with an advanced solid tumor such as melanoma, head and neck, liver or kidney cancer. Material: CD4+ or CD8+ T cells sorted from blood, obtained in a trial of the OX40 agonist ivuxolimab. CDR3 in DNA: TGCGCCAGCAGCCAAGATGTGTCACCAAGTGTGTACTTC. Its translation: CASSQDVSPSVYF.